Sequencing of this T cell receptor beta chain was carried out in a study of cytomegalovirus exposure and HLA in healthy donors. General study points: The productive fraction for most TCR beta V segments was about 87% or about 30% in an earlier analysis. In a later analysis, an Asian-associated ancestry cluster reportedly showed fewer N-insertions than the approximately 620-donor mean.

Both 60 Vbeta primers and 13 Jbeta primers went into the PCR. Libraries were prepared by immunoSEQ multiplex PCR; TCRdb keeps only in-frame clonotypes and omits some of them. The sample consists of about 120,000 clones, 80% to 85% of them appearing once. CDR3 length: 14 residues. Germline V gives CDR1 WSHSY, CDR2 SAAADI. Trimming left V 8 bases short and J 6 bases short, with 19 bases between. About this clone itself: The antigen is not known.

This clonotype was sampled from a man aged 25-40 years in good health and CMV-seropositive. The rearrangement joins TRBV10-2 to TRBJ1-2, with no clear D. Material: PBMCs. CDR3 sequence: CASRDLGEAHGYTF. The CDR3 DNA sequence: TGCGCCAGCCGGGATCTCGGGGAGGCTCATGGCTACACCTTC.